This T cell receptor beta chain derives from a study of T cell responses to AZD1222 COVID-19 vaccine. In the study overall: Analyses pooled second doses at about 4 or about 12 weeks. Study conclusions and caveats: The donor group comprised mostly white British people and more females; the analysis possibly underestimated clonal diversity. An increase in Spike-specific TCR breadth and depth was observed after two AZD1222 doses. Only a handful of AZD1222 recipients, several in all, had baseline seropositivity.

V shed 5 bases and J 7 bases; nucleotides not matched to a gene: 8. The CDR3 has 15 amino acids. In germline, CDR1 is LNHDA, CDR2 SQIVND (reference sequence). Data came from immunoSEQ multiplex PCR; TCRdb stores just in-frame clones and leaves some out. The repertoire has 150,000 or so clones, roughly 90% of them found once; the top ten carry about 1.5%. Of note for this clone: The antigen is undetermined.

The sequences come from peripheral blood, collected on day 0 of AZD1222 vaccination. V usage is TRBV19 and J usage is TRBJ2-1; 10 positions agree with TRBD2. The clonotype was recovered from an adult in good health. The CDR3 DNA follows: TGTGCCAGTAGTCCAAGCGGGGGGGCTTATAATGAGCAGTTCTTC. Translation gives CASSPSGGAYNEQFF.